This record covers a single TCR beta chain. Its antigen is currently unknown. This specimen comes from a study of persistence of HIV-infected CD4 T cells. The V end was cut by 5 bases, the J end by 13 bases, with 11 bases between. The CDR3 totals 11 residues. The V gene's germline CDR1 is MNHNY and CDR2 SVGAGI (reference sequence). The stimulus was lysate of CMV-infected fibroblasts, around 10 ug/mL. CD40L-negative CD69-negative CD45RO-high memory CD4+ T cells were sorted as populations depleted of antigen-responding cells. The libraries were made with immunoSEQ version 4 in survey mode. Assay used: immunoSEQ multiplex PCR; TCRdb lists only in-frame clones, some missing. There are over 25,000 clones in the sample; 82% occur only once, and less than 5% lies in the top ten.

The chain joins TRBV6-6 to TRBJ1-4; no clear D gene. Sequenced here: CD4+ T cells sorted from PBMCs after roughly 19-hour stimulation, sampled from a patient who received antiretroviral therapy. This receptor was taken from an adult man with HIV who was CMV-seropositive. CDR3 sequence reads: CASSTGPSLFF. In DNA form, the CDR3 reads TGTGCCAGCAGTACGGGCCCATCACTGTTTTTT.